This T cell receptor (beta chain) was profiled in a study of shared clonotypes between healthy human individuals. Study context: CD8 memory received one plate per donor, CD8 naive two, CD4 memory three and CD4 naive three.

Comments on this clone: What it binds is not known.

Selected positively for CCR7 and CD45RO-negative, naive CD8 cells excluded terminally differentiated effector memory CD45RA+ cells. Sequencing used immunoSEQ multiplex PCR; TCRdb keeps in-frame clones, though not all of them. The data hold some 630,000 clones, with roughly 96% observed a single time. V lost 4 bases, J lost 3 bases, and 5 bases stayed unmatched. Germline CDR1 reads MDHEN; CDR2 reads SYDVKM. CDR3 size: 15 residues. Study-wide findings and caveats: Memory subsets generally showed lower estimated richness than naive subsets.

The V and J genes are TRBV28 and TRBJ2-2; 7 bases agree with TRBD2. The sequence came from a woman aged 25 to 39 in good health. Input material: naive CD8+ T cells sorted from blood. The CDR3 region is CASSWRGSDTGELFF. CDR3 coding DNA: TGTGCCAGCAGTTGGCGGGGGTCGGACACCGGGGAGCTGTTTTTT.